This TCR beta chain came from a study of cytomegalovirus exposure and HLA in healthy donors. Findings and caveats of the study: Subsequent analysis found a tendency for first-cohort TCR clusters to co-occur within the 120 or so validation repertoires. Cytomegalovirus status, reportedly, was diagnosed with high specificity and sensitivity by the classifier.

In germline, CDR1 is SGHRS, CDR2 YFSETQ. The CDR3 runs 15 residues. Losses at the gene ends were 5 bases for V and 5 bases for J; bases not matched to a gene: 13. Sequencing used immunoSEQ multiplex PCR; TCRdb keeps in-frame clones, though not all of them. The data contain approximately 180,000 clones, more than 75% of them seen just once; the ten biggest clones take up more than 1.2%. About this clone: Its antigen is not identified.

Sample: PBMCs. The source is a woman in her thirties in good health and CMV-seronegative. The rearrangement links TRBV5-1 to TRBJ2-7; 7 bases agree with TRBD1. In nucleotides, the CDR3 is TGCGCCAGCAGGGACCTTCCCGGGACAGTTGACGAGCAGTACTTC. Protein product: CASRDLPGTVDEQYF.